These 19 T cell receptor beta chains were all obtained from the same sample, sequenced in a study of T cell responses to AZD1222 COVID-19 vaccine (dated by TCRdb to the early 2020s). This specimen's time point label, per the study, means: about 28 days (+/-7) after the second vaccine dose. The library was obtained by the immunoSEQ multiplex PCR assay. TCRdb obtained this table from immuneACCESS and retained in-frame rearrangements with V and J assigned. These tables miss some clones; where compared with another copy, unresolved V genes account for less than half of the shortfall, and the remainder is unexplained. The sample table records approximately 100,000 clones; less than 95% of these occur just once. Jointly, the top ten make up about 5.4% of the sample. The specimen was peripheral blood, collected 28 days after the second AZD1222 dose. The source of these receptors is an adult who received the AZD1222 COVID-19 vaccine.

This clone occurred once. The chain combines TRBV21-1 with TRBJ1-1. TRBV21-1 is recorded as a pseudogene. The CDR3 contains 14 residues. The CDR3 DNA follows: TGTGCCAGCAGCACAGGACGGATGAACACTGAAGCTTTCTTT. Its translation is CASSTGRMNTEAFF.

The chain has TRBV20-1 and TRBJ2-7; 8 positions match TRBD1. Germline lookup yields CDR1 DFQATT and CDR2 SNEGSKA (reference sequence). V was pared by 6 bases and J by 6 bases, with 4 bases of the junction left unmatched. The CDR3 extends over 11 amino acids. CDR3 residues: CSAPRGREQYF. The CDR3, as DNA: TGCAGTGCCCCCAGGGGGCGCGAGCAGTACTTC.

The chain links TRBV5-1 to TRBJ1-4, with unresolved D. Trimming pared 0 bases from V and 6 bases from J, leaving 9 bases between. Per germline, CDR1 SGHRS and CDR2 YFSETQ. The CDR3 is 14 amino acids. The CDR3 DNA sequence: TGCGCCAGCAGCTTGGGGGAGGCAGATGAAAAACTGTTTTTT. Amino acids: CASSLGEADEKLFF.

The J gene is TRBJ2-7, the V gene TRBV7-8; tentative D call: TRBD2 (6 bases). In germline, CDR1 is SGHVS, CDR2 FQNEAQ. The V and J ends lost 5 bases and 2 bases respectively, with 16 bases between them. The CDR3 covers 15 residues. The DNA for the CDR3 is TGTGCCAGCAGCCTCCTCCCGGGGGACGCCTACGAGCAGTACTTC. Protein: CASSLLPGDAYEQYF.

J is TRBJ2-6 and V is TRBV7-2; 7 nucleotides line up with TRBD2. The CDR3 extends over 14 amino acids. Germline CDR1 SGHTA, CDR2 FQGNSA. With V trimmed by 10 bases and J by 1 base, 4 bases remained unmatched. CDR3 DNA sequence: TGTGCCACGACTAGCACTTCTGGGGCCAACGTCCTGACTTTC. Translated, it gives CATTSTSGANVLTF.

This clone showed up just once. The chain couples TRBV5-1 to TRBJ1-3, with a weak D call TRBD1 (5 bases). V lost 0 bases and J 0 bases, leaving 10 bases between the germline ends. This CDR3 contains 16 residues. CDR1 is SGHRS and CDR2 is YFSETQ in the germline V gene. This chain's CDR3 is CASSLGGGYSGNTIYF. The CDR3 DNA reads as TGCGCCAGCAGCTTGGGCGGGGGGTACTCTGGAAACACCATATATTTT. The complete variable domain, with remaining parts taken from reference TRBV5-1 and TRBJ1-3, reads KAGVTQTPRYLIKTRGQQVTLSCSPISGHRSVSWYQQTPGQGLQFLFEYFSETQRNKGNFPGRFSGRQFSNSRSEMNVSTLELGDSALYLCASSLGGGYSGNTIYFGEGSWLTVV.

This clone has a handful of counts. The rearrangement links TRBV30 to TRBJ1-1; D unclear. Between the trimmed V and J ends, which lost 3 bases and 3 bases, there was a span of 11 bases. The CDR3 consists of 13 residues. CDR1 and CDR2 from the germline V gene are GTSNPN and SVGIG (reference sequence). The CDR3 region is CAWRDLGYTEAFF. For the CDR3, the DNA is TGTGCCTGGAGGGACCTAGGCTACACTGAAGCTTTCTTT.

The rearrangement joins TRBV6-5 to TRBJ1-2, with D perhaps TRBD1 (5 bases). Germline CDR1 reads MNHEY; CDR2 reads SVGAGI. This CDR3 is built from 13 residues. V was clipped by 2 bases and J by 4 bases, with 8 bases between them. The CDR3 nucleotides read TGTGCCAGCAGTTACCGGGACCGCTATGGCTACACCTTC. Encoded protein: CASSYRDRYGYTF.

The V gene is TRBV2, the J gene TRBJ2-1, with D possibly called TRBD1 or TRBD2 (6 bases each). Trimming took 4 bases from V and 10 from J, leaving 11 bases between them. Germline CDR1 reads SNHLY; CDR2 reads FYNNEI. The CDR3 is 12 amino acids. The chain's CDR3 is CASSAGGGEQFF. Written as DNA, the CDR3 is TGTGCCAGCAGTGCCGGGGGCGGAGAGCAGTTCTTC. The whole variable domain, remainder taken from reference TRBV2 and TRBJ2-1, is EPEVTQTPSHQVTQMGQEVILRCVPISNHLYFYWYRQILGQKVEFLVSFYNNEISEKSEIFDDQFSVERPDGSNFTLKIRSTKLEDSAMYFCASSAGGGEQFFGPGTRLTVL.

The chain has TRBV10-1 and TRBJ2-1, with D unclear. V gave up 3 bases and J gave up 9 bases, with 9 bases separating them. CDR1 is WNHNN, CDR2 SYGVQD, per germline (reference sequence). CDR3 length equals 12 residues. The chain's CDR3 is CASSDPLSEQFF. The CDR3 DNA follows: TGCGCCAGCAGTGACCCCCTAAGTGAGCAGTTCTTC.

J is TRBJ1-1 and V is TRBV12-3 or TRBV12-4; D is unresolved. The CDR3 consists of 13 residues. Trimming cost V 2 bases and J 6 bases, with 10 bases left between them. As DNA, the CDR3 is TGTGCCAGCAGTTTATATCGGGAATCTGAAGCTTTCTTT. As protein: CASSLYRESEAFF.

This clone was seen just once. CDR3 in DNA: TGTGCCAGCAGCTTTAGGCGGAACACTGAAGCTTTCTTT. It is translated as CASSFRRNTEAFF. This sequence joins TRBV7-3 and TRBJ1-1; D gene ambiguous. CDR1 SGHTA and CDR2 FQGTGA come from the germline V gene. V lost 3 bases to trimming and J lost 1 base, with 6 bases between them. This CDR3 region has 13 residues.

The chain couples TRBV19 to TRBJ1-5; 9 nucleotides agree with TRBD1. In germline, CDR1 is LNHDA, CDR2 SQIVND (reference sequence). Losses at the gene ends were 9 bases for V and 6 bases for J; bases not matched to a gene: 9. CDR3 length: 14 amino acids. The CDR3 reads CASGGTGWGQPQHF. Written as DNA, the CDR3 is TGTGCCAGCGGGGGGACAGGGTGGGGTCAGCCCCAGCATTTT.

This clone was seen more than once but under ten times. The V and J genes are TRBV19 and TRBJ1-5; unclear D gene. V was clipped by 3 bases and J by 0 bases, with 9 bases between them. This CDR3 has 15 amino acids. Germline assignment: CDR1 LNHDA and CDR2 SQIVND (reference sequence). CDR3 residues: CASSMRQDSNQPQHF. The CDR3, as DNA: TGTGCCAGTAGTATGAGGCAGGATAGCAATCAGCCCCAGCATTTT.

V and J are TRBV3-1 (or the pseudogene TRBV3-2) and TRBJ2-2; the D is unclear. The CDR3 runs 16 residues. Germline assignment: CDR1 LGHDT and CDR2 YNNKEL (reference sequence). V gave up 2 bases and J gave up 6 bases, with 16 bases separating them. For the CDR3, the DNA is TGTGCCAGCAGCCAATGGAAAGGGATGGAATCCGGGGAGCTGTTTTTT. Its protein product is CASSQWKGMESGELFF.

The chain carries TRBV6-2 or TRBV6-3 and TRBJ2-3, with no clear D. From germline, CDR1 is MNHEY and CDR2 SVGEGT. The CDR3 covers 14 residues. The ends were cut back, 0 bases at V and 0 bases at J, with 4 bases in the middle. The CDR3 nucleotides are TGTGCCAGCAGTTACTCAATAAGCACAGATACGCAGTATTTT. It yields the protein CASSYSISTDTQYF.

V is TRBV30 and J is TRBJ1-2, with 7 bases that match TRBD1. CDR1 GTSNPN and CDR2 SVGIG come from the germline V gene (reference sequence). There are 12 residues in the CDR3. V dropped 6 bases and J dropped 6; count of bases not matched to a gene: 7. CDR3: CACTQGKNGYTF. CDR3 DNA: TGTGCCTGTACACAGGGGAAGAATGGCTACACCTTC.

This chain joins TRBV5-6 and TRBJ2-7, with D maybe TRBD2 (6 bases). Deletions cut 1 base from V and 9 bases from J, with 17 bases between. Per the germline V gene, CDR1 is SGHDT and CDR2 is YYEEEE. The CDR3 runs 14 residues. The CDR3 spells CASSLWDRERGQYF. The DNA of the CDR3 is TGTGCCAGCAGCTTGTGGGACCGGGAGAGGGGGCAGTACTTC.

The chain links TRBV5-8 to TRBJ1-2; 7 bases match TRBD1. This CDR3 comprises 16 residues. V lost 0 bases, J lost 4 bases, and 9 bases stayed unmatched. Germline V CDR1 and CDR2: SGHTS, YDEGEE. The CDR3 DNA is TGTGCCAGCAGCTTGGATAACGCAGGGGGGCCCTATGGCTACACCTTC. It codes for CASSLDNAGGPYGYTF.